This T cell receptor (beta chain) was observed in a study of cytomegalovirus exposure and HLA in healthy donors. The PCR used 60 Vbeta and 13 Jbeta primers. The repertoire was sequenced with immunoSEQ multiplex PCR; TCRdb's copy has only in-frame clones and lacks some. The repertoire holds about 160,000 clones, with 80% as singletons. Germline V gives CDR1 LGHNA, CDR2 YSLEER. V trimming: 6 bases; J trimming: 9 bases; junction bases outside the gene matches: 5. The CDR3 consists of 15 residues. The genes are TRBV4-3 and TRBJ2-1, with 16 nucleotides matching TRBD2. The receptor comes from a woman aged 45 to 65 in good health and CMV-seronegative. Sequencing input: PBMCs. This CDR3 reads CASSPGTSGGGEQFF. The CDR3 DNA reads as TGCGCCAGCAGTCCCGGGACTAGCGGGGGGGGTGAGCAGTTCTTC.